This T cell receptor beta chain was retrieved from a study of circulating tumor DNA in untreated peripheral T-cell lymphoma. The germline V and J ends were trimmed by 6 bases and 6 bases, with 21 bases remaining between them. This CDR3 has 15 residues. The protocol was immunoSEQ multiplex PCR, while the TCRdb copy is restricted to in-frame clones and leaves out a portion. The sample lists several thousand clones, under 80% occurring once. The tumor tissue sample was taken at baseline before any treatment. What was sequenced was tumor tissue. This TCR derives from a human donor with peripheral T-cell lymphoma. The V gene is TRBV23-1, the J gene TRBJ2-7, with D unresolved. TRBV23-1 is assigned to the ORF class and has an uncertain function. The CDR3 nucleotides are TGCGCCAGCAGCCAAGAATCAGTAGATTCTGGCGAGCAGTACTTC. Its translation is CASSQESVDSGEQYF.